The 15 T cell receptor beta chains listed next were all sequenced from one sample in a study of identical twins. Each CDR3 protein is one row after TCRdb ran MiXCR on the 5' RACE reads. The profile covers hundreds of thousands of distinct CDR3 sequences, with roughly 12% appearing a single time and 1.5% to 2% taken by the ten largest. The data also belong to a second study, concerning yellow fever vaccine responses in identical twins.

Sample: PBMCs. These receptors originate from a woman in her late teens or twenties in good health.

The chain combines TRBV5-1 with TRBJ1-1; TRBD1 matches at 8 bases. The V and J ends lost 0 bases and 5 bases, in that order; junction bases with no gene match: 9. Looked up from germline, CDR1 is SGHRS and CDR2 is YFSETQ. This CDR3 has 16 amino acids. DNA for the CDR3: TGCGCCAGCAGCTTGGTCTTGGCAGGGGGCTGGACTGAAGCTTTCTTT. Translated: CASSLVLAGGWTEAFF.

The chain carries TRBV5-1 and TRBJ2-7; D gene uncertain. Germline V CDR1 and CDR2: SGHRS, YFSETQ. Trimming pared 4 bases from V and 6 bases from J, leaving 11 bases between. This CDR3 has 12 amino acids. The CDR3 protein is CASSTQDPEQYF. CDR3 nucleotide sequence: TGCGCCAGCAGCACCCAAGACCCCGAGCAGTACTTC.

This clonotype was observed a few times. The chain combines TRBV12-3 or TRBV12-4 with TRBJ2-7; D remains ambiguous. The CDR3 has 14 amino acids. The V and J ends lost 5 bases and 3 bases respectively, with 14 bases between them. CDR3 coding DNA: TGTGCCAGCAGTGCTGGAGCAATAATCTACGAGCAGTACTTC. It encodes CASSAGAIIYEQYF.

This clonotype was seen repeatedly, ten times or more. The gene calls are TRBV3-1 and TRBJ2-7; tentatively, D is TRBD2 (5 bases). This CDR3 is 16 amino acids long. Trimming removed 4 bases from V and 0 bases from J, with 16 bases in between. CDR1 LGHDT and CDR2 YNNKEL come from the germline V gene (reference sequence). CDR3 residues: CASSPEGGVPSYEQYF. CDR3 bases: TGTGCCAGCAGCCCCGAGGGTGGAGTACCCTCCTACGAGCAGTACTTC.

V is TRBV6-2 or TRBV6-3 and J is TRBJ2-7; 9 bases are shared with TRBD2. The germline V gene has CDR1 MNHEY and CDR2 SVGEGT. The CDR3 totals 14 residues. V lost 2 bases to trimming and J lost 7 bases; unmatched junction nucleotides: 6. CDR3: CASSYGLAGVEQYF. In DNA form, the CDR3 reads TGTGCCAGCAGTTACGGGTTAGCGGGAGTGGAGCAGTACTTC.

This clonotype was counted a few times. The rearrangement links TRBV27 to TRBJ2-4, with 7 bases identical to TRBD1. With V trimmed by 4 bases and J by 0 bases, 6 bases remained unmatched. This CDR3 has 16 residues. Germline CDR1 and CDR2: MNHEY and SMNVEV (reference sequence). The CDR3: CASSSWDRLAKNIQYF. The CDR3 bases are TGTGCCAGCAGTTCTTGGGACAGATTAGCCAAAAACATTCAGTACTTC.

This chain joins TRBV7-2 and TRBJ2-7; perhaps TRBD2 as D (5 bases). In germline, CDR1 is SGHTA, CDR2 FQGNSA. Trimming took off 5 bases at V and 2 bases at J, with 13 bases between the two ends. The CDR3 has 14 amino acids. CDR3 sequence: CASSQSTGTYEQYF. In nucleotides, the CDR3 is TGTGCCAGCAGCCAGTCGACGGGGACCTACGAGCAGTACTTC.

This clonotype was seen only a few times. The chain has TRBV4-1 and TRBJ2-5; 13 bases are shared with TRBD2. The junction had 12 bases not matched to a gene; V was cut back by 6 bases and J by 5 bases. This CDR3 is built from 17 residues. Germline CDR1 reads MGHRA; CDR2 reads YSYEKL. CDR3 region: CASRLGTSGVTGETQYF. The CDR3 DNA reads TGCGCCAGCAGGCTCGGGACTAGCGGGGTTACTGGGGAGACCCAGTACTTC.

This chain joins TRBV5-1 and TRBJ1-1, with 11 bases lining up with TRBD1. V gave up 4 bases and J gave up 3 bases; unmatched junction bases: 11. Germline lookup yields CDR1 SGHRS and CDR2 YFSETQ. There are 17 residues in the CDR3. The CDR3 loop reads CASSVLWGGQGDTEAFF. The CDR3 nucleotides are TGCGCCAGCAGCGTATTGTGGGGGGGACAGGGGGACACTGAAGCTTTCTTT. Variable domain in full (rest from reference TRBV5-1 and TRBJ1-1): KAGVTQTPRYLIKTRGQQVTLSCSPISGHRSVSWYQQTPGQGLQFLFEYFSETQRNKGNFPGRFSGRQFSNSRSEMNVSTLELGDSALYLCASSVLWGGQGDTEAFFGQGTRLTVV.

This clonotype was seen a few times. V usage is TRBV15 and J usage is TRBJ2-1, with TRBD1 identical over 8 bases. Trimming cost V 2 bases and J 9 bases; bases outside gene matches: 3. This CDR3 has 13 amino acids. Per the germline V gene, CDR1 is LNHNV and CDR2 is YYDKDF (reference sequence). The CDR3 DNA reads TGTGCCACCAGCAGACCCACAGGGGGTGAGCAGTTCTTC. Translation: CATSRPTGGEQFF.

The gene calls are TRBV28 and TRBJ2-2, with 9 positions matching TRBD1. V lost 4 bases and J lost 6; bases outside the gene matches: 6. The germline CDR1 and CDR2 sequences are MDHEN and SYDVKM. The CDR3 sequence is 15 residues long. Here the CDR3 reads CASSSGTGFSGELFF. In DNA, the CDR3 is TGTGCCAGCAGTTCCGGGACAGGGTTTTCCGGGGAGCTGTTTTTT.

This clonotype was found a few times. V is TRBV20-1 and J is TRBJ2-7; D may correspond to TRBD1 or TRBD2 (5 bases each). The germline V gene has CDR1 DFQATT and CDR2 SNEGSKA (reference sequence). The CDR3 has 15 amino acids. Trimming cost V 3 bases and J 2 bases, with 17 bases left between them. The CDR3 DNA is TGCAGTGCTAGTGAACCGGGACCCCTAACCTACGAGCAGTACTTC. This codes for CSASEPGPLTYEQYF.

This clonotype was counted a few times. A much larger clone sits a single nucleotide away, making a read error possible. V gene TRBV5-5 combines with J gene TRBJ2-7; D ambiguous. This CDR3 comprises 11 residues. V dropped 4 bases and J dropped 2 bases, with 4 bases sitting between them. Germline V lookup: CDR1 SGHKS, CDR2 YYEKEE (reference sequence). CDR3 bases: TGTGCCAGCAGCGTAACCTACGAGCAGTACTTC. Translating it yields CASSVTYEQYF.

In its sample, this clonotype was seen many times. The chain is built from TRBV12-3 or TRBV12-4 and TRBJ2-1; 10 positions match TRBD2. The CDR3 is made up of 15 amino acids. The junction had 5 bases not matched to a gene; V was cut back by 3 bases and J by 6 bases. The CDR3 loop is CASSLISGGGNEQFF. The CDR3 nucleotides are TGTGCCAGCAGTTTGATCAGCGGGGGGGGCAATGAGCAGTTCTTC.

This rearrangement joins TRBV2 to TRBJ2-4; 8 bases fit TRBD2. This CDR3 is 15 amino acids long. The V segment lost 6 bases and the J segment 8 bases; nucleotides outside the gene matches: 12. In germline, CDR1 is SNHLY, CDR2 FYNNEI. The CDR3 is CASSATGGVRDIQYF. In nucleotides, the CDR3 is TGTGCCAGCAGCGCCACGGGAGGGGTTAGAGACATTCAGTACTTC. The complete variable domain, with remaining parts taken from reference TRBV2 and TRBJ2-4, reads EPEVTQTPSHQVTQMGQEVILRCVPISNHLYFYWYRQILGQKVEFLVSFYNNEISEKSEIFDDQFSVERPDGSNFTLKIRSTKLEDSAMYFCASSATGGVRDIQYFGAGTRLSVL.